This T cell receptor beta chain was obtained from a study of shared clonotypes between healthy human individuals. As for the study in general: Three plates were used per donor for CD4 naive, three for CD4 memory, two for CD8 naive and one for CD8 memory. Overall study findings and caveats: For naive CD4 cells, roughly 4.8% of clonotypes were shared across a few donors.

The CDR3 has 15 amino acids. In germline, CDR1 is SGHRS, CDR2 YFSETQ. The V and J ends lost 4 bases and 3 bases, in that order; junction bases with no gene match: 5. Naive CD8 cells lacked CD45RO and underwent positive selection for CCR7, leaving out terminally differentiated effector memory CD45RA+ cells. About this clone: The antigen is not known. Other DNA variants within this sample encode the same CDR3.

Libraries were prepared by immunoSEQ multiplex PCR; TCRdb keeps only in-frame clonotypes and omits some of them. The sample yields millions of clones, less than 95% seen once. The sequence was obtained from a man between 18 and 29 years old in good health. The chain recombines TRBV5-1 with TRBJ2-7, with 12 bases that match TRBD2. The sample was naive CD8+ T cells sorted from blood. CDR3 amino acids: CASSEGLAGIYEQYF. CDR3 coding DNA: TGCGCCAGCAGCGAGGGACTAGCGGGCATCTACGAGCAGTACTTC.